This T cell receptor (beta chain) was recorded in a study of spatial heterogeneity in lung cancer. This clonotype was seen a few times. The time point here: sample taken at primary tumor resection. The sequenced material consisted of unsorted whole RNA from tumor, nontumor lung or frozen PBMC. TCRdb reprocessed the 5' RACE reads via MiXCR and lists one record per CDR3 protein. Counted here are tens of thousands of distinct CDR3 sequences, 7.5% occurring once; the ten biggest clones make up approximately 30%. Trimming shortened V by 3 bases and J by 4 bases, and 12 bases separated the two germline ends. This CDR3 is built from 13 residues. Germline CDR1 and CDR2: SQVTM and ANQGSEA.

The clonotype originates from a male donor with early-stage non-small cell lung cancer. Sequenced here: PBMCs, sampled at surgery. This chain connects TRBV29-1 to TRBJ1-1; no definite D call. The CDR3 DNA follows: TGCAGCGTTGATGTGGGCGTGGGCACTGAAGCTTTCTTT. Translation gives CSVDVGVGTEAFF.